The next 7 T cell receptor beta chains were all read from a single sample in a study of cytomegalovirus exposure and HLA in healthy donors. The data were produced by immunoSEQ multiplex PCR, yet TCRdb's version contains in-frame clones alone and is incomplete. The data contain around 180,000 clones, around four fifths of them singletons. What was sequenced was PBMCs. The receptors here all came from a man younger than 30 in good health and CMV-seropositive.

The chain joins TRBV11-2 to TRBJ2-1; tentatively, D is TRBD2 (5 bases). The V and J ends lost 0 bases and 2 bases respectively, with 8 bases between them. Germline V gene lookup returns CDR1 SGHAT and CDR2 FQNNGV. This CDR3 region has 15 residues. The CDR3 here is CASSLDAGTYNEQFF. In nucleotides, the CDR3 is TGTGCCAGCAGCTTAGACGCGGGTACCTACAATGAGCAGTTCTTC.

The gene calls are TRBV11-3 and TRBJ1-5; no clear D. V lost 8 bases to trimming and J lost 4 bases, with 9 bases between them. The CDR3 consists of 12 residues. Germline lookup yields CDR1 SGHNT and CDR2 YENEEA. CDR3 in DNA: TGTGCCAGCGGGGAGGGAAATCAGCCCCAGCATTTT. This codes for CASGEGNQPQHF. The full variable domain, rest sourced from reference TRBV11-3 and TRBJ1-5, is EAGVVQSPRYKIIEKKQPVAFWCNPISGHNTLYWYLQNLGQGPELLIRYENEEAVDDSQLPKDRFSAERLKGVDSTLKIQPAELGDSAVYLCASGEGNQPQHFGDGTRLSIL.

This clone was recorded once. CDR3 protein: CASTVGGFGNTIYF. The CDR3 DNA reads TGTGCCAGCACCGTGGGGGGTTTCGGAAACACCATATATTTT. The chain uses TRBV7-2 and TRBJ1-3; D might be TRBD1 (5 bases). Germline V gives CDR1 SGHTA, CDR2 FQGNSA. The CDR3 length is 14 residues. Trimming took off 7 bases at V and 4 bases at J, with 14 bases between the two ends.

The chain uses TRBV9 and TRBJ2-7; maybe TRBD1 (5 bases). The germline V and J ends were trimmed by 0 bases and 1 base, with 14 bases remaining between them. Germline lookup yields CDR1 SGDLS and CDR2 YYNGEE. The CDR3 is 16 residues long. The CDR3 sequence: CASSVAPGHPSYEQYF. The DNA for the CDR3 is TGTGCCAGCAGCGTAGCTCCAGGACATCCTTCCTACGAGCAGTACTTC.

This rearrangement joins TRBV7-2 to TRBJ2-1; D remains ambiguous. In germline, CDR1 is SGHTA, CDR2 FQGNSA. Trimming shortened V by 1 base and J by 3 bases, and 7 bases separated the two germline ends. There are 14 residues in the CDR3. CDR3 sequence (DNA): TGTGCCAGCAGCTTAGTTCCAGGCTACAATGAGCAGTTCTTC. It translates to CASSLVPGYNEQFF.

This sequence joins TRBV5-1 and TRBJ1-2; maybe TRBD1 (5 bases). V lost 0 bases, J lost 8 bases, and 8 bases lay in between. Germline V lookup: CDR1 SGHRS, CDR2 YFSETQ. The CDR3 is 12 residues long. CDR3: CASSLGGEGYTF. The CDR3 DNA reads TGCGCCAGCAGCTTGGGGGGGGAAGGCTACACCTTC.

There are a few counts of this clone. The rearrangement joins TRBV14 to TRBJ2-1, with a weak D call TRBD2 (5 bases). The CDR3 totals 16 residues. Looked up from germline, CDR1 is SGHDN and CDR2 is FVKESK. Deletions cut 4 bases from V and 7 bases from J, with 20 bases between. The CDR3 coding sequence is TGTGCCAGCAGCCCGGACTGGGCCGCATCGGTGAATGAGCAGTTCTTC. Amino acid sequence: CASSPDWAASVNEQFF.